The rows below give T cell receptor beta chains drawn from one sample of a study of long-term antiretroviral therapy in people with HIV. Profiled with immunoSEQ multiplex PCR; TCRdb holds only in-frame clones, not every one. The sample holds fewer than 30,000 clones, around four fifths seen once. Specimen: unsorted PBMCs, collected 2.8 years after starting antiretroviral therapy. Receptor source: a man younger than 40 with HIV. CDR3s include the opening cysteine and the closing phenylalanine or tryptophan. A D gene is named only where the DNA matches it firmly. Rows may omit the clone size; those that give it use once, few, many or a size class.

CDR3,DNA,size,V,J,D
CSVERGQGDIAGELFF,TGCAGCGTTGAACGAGGACAGGGAGATATAGCCGGGGAGCTGTTTTTT,few,TRBV29-1,TRBJ2-2,TRBD1
CASSLGLQGARNYGYTF,TGCGCCAGCAGCTTGGGCCTACAGGGAGCCCGTAACTATGGCTACACCTTC,.,TRBV5-1,TRBJ1-2,.
CAIKGAETYEQYF,TGTGCCATCAAGGGGGCAGAAACCTACGAGCAGTACTTC,once,TRBV10-3,TRBJ2-7,TRBD1
CASSLAGARKGAPQHF,TGTGCCAGCAGCCTAGCCGGGGCGAGGAAGGGCGCGCCCCAGCATTTT,.,TRBV7-8,TRBJ1-5,.
CASSVPPGQAFSGANVLTF,TGTGCCAGCAGTGTTCCGCCGGGACAGGCCTTCTCTGGGGCCAACGTCCTGACTTTC,.,TRBV6-1,TRBJ2-6,TRBD1
CASSSSSYEQYF,TGCGCCAGCTCCTCTAGCTCCTACGAGCAGTACTTC,.,TRBV5-1,TRBJ2-7,.
CASSLWRASVTGELFF,TGTGCCAGCAGTTTATGGCGGGCATCGGTCACCGGGGAGCTGTTTTTT,.,TRBV27,TRBJ2-2,.
CASTQGESYEQYF,TGTGCCAGCACCCAGGGGGAGAGCTACGAGCAGTACTTC,.,TRBV6-1,TRBJ2-7,TRBD1
CASSIQADSNQPQHF,TGTGCCAGTAGTATTCAGGCGGATAGCAATCAGCCCCAGCATTTT,few,TRBV19,TRBJ1-5,.
CASSYTWETQYF,TGTGCCAGCAGTTACACTTGGGAGACCCAGTACTTC,.,TRBV6-6,TRBJ2-5,.
CASSVAGMSASPLHF,TGTGCCAGCAGCGTAGCTGGCATGAGTGCTTCACCCCTCCACTTT,.,TRBV9,TRBJ1-6,.
CAWTRSSYEQYF,TGTGCCTGGACCCGCTCTTCCTACGAGCAGTACTTC,.,TRBV30,TRBJ2-7,.
CASSFGTGGREQFF,TGTGCCAGCAGCTTCGGGACAGGGGGCAGGGAGCAGTTCTTC,.,TRBV5-6,TRBJ2-1,TRBD1
CASSFNRDRVVFNQPQHF,TGTGCCAGCAGCTTTAACCGGGACAGGGTGGTTTTTAATCAGCCCCAGCATTTT,.,TRBV2,TRBJ1-5,TRBD1
CASSTGSNQPQHF,TGCGCCAGCAGTACAGGCAGCAATCAGCCCCAGCATTTT,.,TRBV10-2,TRBJ1-5,.
CASSLGNEQFF,TGTGCCTCCTCACTAGGCAATGAGCAGTTCTTC,medium-sized,TRBV10-3,TRBJ2-1,.
CASRPPGQLTYEQYF,TGTGCCAGCAGGCCACCGGGACAGCTTACCTACGAGCAGTACTTC,.,TRBV6-6,TRBJ2-7,TRBD1
CASSIRLGGYTF,TGTGCCAGTAGTATAAGGTTGGGAGGCTACACCTTC,.,TRBV19,TRBJ1-2,.
CASRGGGQPQHF,TGTGCCAGCAGGGGAGGGGGTCAGCCCCAGCATTTT,.,TRBV27,TRBJ1-5,.
CASSVSSGSQETQYF,TGCGCCAGCAGTGTGTCTAGCGGGAGTCAAGAGACCCAGTACTTC,.,TRBV10-1,TRBJ2-5,TRBD2
CASTPRVLATDTQYF,TGCGCCAGCACCCCGAGGGTCCTAGCGACAGATACGCAGTATTTT,.,TRBV5-1,TRBJ2-3,.
CASTLQGHSGYTF,TGTGCCAGCACTCTCCAGGGACACTCTGGCTACACCTTC,.,TRBV5-6,TRBJ1-2,.
CASSFGQRSYEQYF,TGTGCCAGCAGCTTTGGACAGCGCTCCTACGAGCAGTACTTC,.,TRBV7-2,TRBJ2-7,.
CAWSSNSGGYEQYF,TGTGCCTGGAGTTCGAATAGCGGGGGCTACGAGCAGTACTTC,.,TRBV30,TRBJ2-7,TRBD2
CASSLVGRRLGTDTQYF,TGTGCCAGCAGCTTGGTTGGCCGGAGACTAGGCACAGATACGCAGTATTTT,.,TRBV5-6,TRBJ2-3,.
CASSLRGGPGNEQFF,TGCGCCAGCAGCTTGAGGGGGGGGCCAGGGAATGAGCAGTTCTTC,.,TRBV5-1,TRBJ2-1,.